A selection of T cell receptor beta chains follows, all from one sample in a study of blood T cell repertoires in COVID-19. Sequencing was performed with immunoSEQ multiplex PCR; in TCRdb, only in-frame clones are kept and a portion is missing. The profile shows nearly 350,000 clones, about 83% of them singletons. The specimen sequenced was peripheral blood. The receptor set was obtained from a man aged 25 to 40 with active or convalescent COVID-19. CDR3s include the opening cysteine and the closing phenylalanine or tryptophan. The D gene is left open where the match is weak. A clone size is listed for some rows: how often the clone was seen (once, few, many), or a class if it is expanded.

size	J	V	D	CDR3	DNA
few	TRBJ2-7	TRBV27	-	CASSPRGFVFYEQYF	TGTGCCAGCAGTCCTCGGGGATTCGTTTTCTACGAGCAGTACTTC
-	TRBJ1-1	TRBV2	-	CASAGFTEAFF	TGTGCCAGCGCAGGATTCACTGAAGCTTTCTTT
once	TRBJ2-7	TRBV30	TRBD1	CAWSADRDPPYEQYF	TGTGCCTGGAGCGCGGACAGGGACCCTCCCTACGAGCAGTACTTC
-	TRBJ1-2	TRBV9	-	CASSAGQGLGGYTF	TGTGCCAGCAGCGCGGGACAAGGCCTCGGTGGCTACACCTTC
once	TRBJ1-5	TRBV15	-	CATSSGKGSNQPQHF	TGTGCCACCAGCAGTGGGAAGGGGAGCAATCAGCCCCAGCATTTT
-	TRBJ2-3	TRBV18	-	CASSPGSTDRKYF	TGTGCCAGCTCACCAGGGAGCACAGATAGGAAGTATTTT
-	TRBJ2-1	TRBV30	-	CAWVRAGAIYGSSYNEQFF	TGTGCCTGGGTGAGGGCAGGGGCGATATATGGCTCCTCCTACAATGAGCAGTTCTTC
once	TRBJ1-6	TRBV24-1	-	CATQGSSYNSPLHF	TGTGCCACACAGGGAAGCTCCTATAATTCACCCCTCCACTTT
-	TRBJ2-1	TRBV6-6	TRBD2	CASSYGLAYNEQFF	TGTGCCAGCAGTTATGGACTAGCCTACAATGAGCAGTTCTTC
-	TRBJ2-5	TRBV5-1	-	CASSLAGSTLGETQYF	TGCGCCAGCAGCTTGGCCGGGAGCACCCTGGGGGAGACCCAGTACTTC
-	TRBJ2-7	TRBV24-1	TRBD2	CATSDSLAGGSSEQYF	TGTGCCACCAGTGACTCACTAGCGGGAGGGTCGTCCGAGCAGTACTTC
-	TRBJ2-3	TRBV5-1	-	CASSFGDISADTQYF	TGCGCCAGCAGCTTCGGGGACATTTCCGCAGATACGCAGTATTTT
-	TRBJ2-3	TRBV18	-	CASSPSDTQYF	TGTGCCAGCTCTCCCTCAGATACGCAGTATTTT
few	TRBJ2-1	TRBV9	TRBD2	CASSGTSGRYNEQFF	TGTGCCAGCAGCGGTACTAGCGGAAGATACAATGAGCAGTTCTTC
-	TRBJ1-1	TRBV18	TRBD1	CASSQGQGMNTEAFF	TGTGCCAGCTCCCAGGGACAGGGGATGAACACTGAAGCTTTCTTT
-	TRBJ2-7	TRBV6-1	-	CASSETGSSYEQYF	TGTGCCAGCAGTGAGACGGGAAGCTCCTACGAGCAGTACTTC
few	TRBJ1-3	TRBV18	-	CASSPAFGEGFSGNTIYF	TGTGCCAGCTCACCAGCGTTTGGGGAGGGATTCTCTGGAAACACCATATATTTT
-	TRBJ2-5	TRBV18	TRBD1	CASSPPGQGWETQYF	TGTGCCAGCTCACCACCGGGACAGGGATGGGAGACCCAGTACTTC
-	TRBJ2-2	TRBV7-9	TRBD2	CASSFSGGREELFF	TGTGCCAGCAGCTTTTCCGGCGGGAGAGAGGAGCTGTTTTTT
-	TRBJ1-2	TRBV15	TRBD1	CATSRDPPGGLGGYTF	TGTGCCACCAGCAGAGATCCTCCAGGGGGTTTGGGTGGCTACACCTTC
once	TRBJ1-1	TRBV9	-	CASSVDSMNTEAFF	TGTGCCAGCAGCGTAGACAGCATGAACACTGAAGCTTTCTTT
few	TRBJ2-7	TRBV7-9	-	CASSEQNEQYF	TGTGCCAGCAGCGAACAGAACGAGCAGTACTTC
-	TRBJ2-7	TRBV7-8	TRBD1	CASSASGQIYEQYF	TGTGCCAGCAGCGCGTCGGGACAGATTTACGAGCAGTACTTC
-	TRBJ2-2	TRBV19	TRBD1	CASRGREGGGAGELFF	TGTGCCAGTAGAGGAAGGGAAGGGGGCGGTGCCGGGGAGCTGTTTTTT
-	TRBJ2-7	TRBV15	TRBD1	CATSKGTGMFSEQYF	TGTGCCACCAGCAAGGGGACAGGGATGTTCTCCGAGCAGTACTTC
-	TRBJ2-1	TRBV6-5	TRBD2	CASSYSRLAGSGEFF	TGTGCCAGCAGTTACTCAAGACTAGCGGGTTCGGGAGAGTTCTTC
-	TRBJ2-1	TRBV9	-	CASSVVAYEQFF	TGTGCCAGCAGCGTAGTAGCGTATGAGCAGTTCTTC
-	TRBJ2-7	TRBV18	TRBD1	CASSRERQGDFHEQYF	TGTGCCAGCTCACGGGAGAGACAGGGAGATTTCCACGAGCAGTACTTC
-	TRBJ2-6	TRBV7-2	-	CASSLRRGGANVLTF	TGTGCCAGCAGCCTACGGAGGGGTGGGGCCAACGTCCTGACTTTC
-	TRBJ2-3	TRBV7-2	-	CASSLAATTDTQYF	TGTGCCAGCAGCTTAGCGGCGACTACAGATACGCAGTATTTT
-	TRBJ2-5	TRBV19	TRBD2	CASSIPGLAKETQYF	TGTGCCAGTAGTATCCCGGGACTAGCGAAAGAGACCCAGTACTTC
-	TRBJ2-6	TRBV5-1	-	CASSPGNPGPSGANVLTF	TGCGCCAGCAGCCCGGGTAACCCAGGGCCCTCTGGGGCCAACGTCCTGACTTTC
-	TRBJ1-1	TRBV2	TRBD1	CASRPSGGTEAFF	TGTGCCAGCCGTCCCTCAGGGGGAACTGAAGCTTTCTTT
-	TRBJ1-4	TRBV4-1	TRBD1	CASSQGGTANEKLFF	TGCGCCAGCAGCCAAGGAGGGACAGCTAATGAAAAACTGTTTTTT
few	TRBJ2-1	TRBV7-2	-	CASSLDGGLYNEQFF	TGTGCCAGCAGCTTAGACGGCGGGCTCTACAATGAGCAGTTCTTC
-	TRBJ2-1	TRBV2	TRBD2	CASSGLAGVNEQFF	TGTGCCAGCAGTGGACTAGCGGGAGTGAATGAGCAGTTCTTC
-	TRBJ2-7	TRBV11-2	TRBD1	CASSLGPGGYEQYF	TGTGCCAGCAGCTTAGGGCCAGGGGGCTACGAGCAGTACTTC
few	TRBJ2-2	TRBV4-1	TRBD1	CASSEGPGQGTGELFF	TGCGCCAGTTCTGAGGGACCGGGACAGGGGACCGGGGAGCTGTTTTTT
-	TRBJ1-3	TRBV5-1	-	CASSLVQAPGNTIYF	TGCGCCAGCAGCTTGGTTCAGGCGCCAGGAAACACCATATATTTT
many	TRBJ2-5	TRBV5-1	-	CASSFGQNQETQYF	TGCGCCAGCAGCTTTGGCCAAAACCAAGAGACCCAGTACTTC